This paragraph covers one T cell receptor beta chain sequence. Its target is not known. This entry is derived from a study of cytomegalovirus exposure and HLA in healthy donors. The PCR contained 60 Vbeta and 13 Jbeta primers. Sequenced by immunoSEQ multiplex PCR; TCRdb stores in-frame clones only, minus some. The profile shows some 55,000 clones, about four fifths of them singletons. The study, taken as a whole, reports: Many donors carried some public TCRs, although rarity characterized most TCR sequences.

Per germline, CDR1 MDHEN and CDR2 SYDVKM. The CDR3 runs 14 residues. V shed 8 bases and J shed 0 bases, with 12 bases lying between them. Sequenced material: PBMCs. V and J are TRBV28 and TRBJ2-3; the D is unclear. This sequence originates from a man aged 40-49 years in good health and CMV-seronegative. The DNA of the CDR3 is TGTGCCAGCGTTAAAAACTTGAGCACAGATACGCAGTATTTT. This translates into CASVKNLSTDTQYF.